This T cell receptor (beta chain) was documented in a study of blood T cell repertoires in COVID-19. Looking at the study overall: Samples of COVID-19 (acute and convalescent) were obtained from the United States, Italy and Spain. PBMCs, B-cell-depleted T cells, or T cells were the source of the cDNA or gDNA that made up the material.

The junction had 5 bases not matched to a gene; V was cut back by 0 bases and J by 6 bases. Germline V CDR1 and CDR2: SNHLY, FYNNEI. The CDR3 runs 15 residues. As processed by the authors: Estimation of nucleated cell counts was performed using reference gene primer amplification. Libraries were prepared by immunoSEQ multiplex PCR; TCRdb keeps only in-frame clonotypes and omits some of them. That table supplies the V and J calls and clone size; D and trimming were determined from the DNA. The sample includes 250,000 to 350,000 clones, 70% to 90% of them seen just once. This sequence originates from a woman aged 25 to 39 with active or convalescent COVID-19. The J gene is TRBJ1-2, the V gene TRBV2; 9 nucleotides align to TRBD1. The sample taken for sequencing was peripheral blood. The CDR3 loop is CASSEAPWTGDGYTF. DNA for the CDR3: TGTGCCAGCAGTGAAGCGCCTTGGACAGGGGATGGCTACACCTTC. Full variable domain (outside the CDR3, taken from reference TRBV2 and TRBJ1-2): EPEVTQTPSHQVTQMGQEVILRCVPISNHLYFYWYRQILGQKVEFLVSFYNNEISEKSEIFDDQFSVERPDGSNFTLKIRSTKLEDSAMYFCASSEAPWTGDGYTFGSGTRLTVV.